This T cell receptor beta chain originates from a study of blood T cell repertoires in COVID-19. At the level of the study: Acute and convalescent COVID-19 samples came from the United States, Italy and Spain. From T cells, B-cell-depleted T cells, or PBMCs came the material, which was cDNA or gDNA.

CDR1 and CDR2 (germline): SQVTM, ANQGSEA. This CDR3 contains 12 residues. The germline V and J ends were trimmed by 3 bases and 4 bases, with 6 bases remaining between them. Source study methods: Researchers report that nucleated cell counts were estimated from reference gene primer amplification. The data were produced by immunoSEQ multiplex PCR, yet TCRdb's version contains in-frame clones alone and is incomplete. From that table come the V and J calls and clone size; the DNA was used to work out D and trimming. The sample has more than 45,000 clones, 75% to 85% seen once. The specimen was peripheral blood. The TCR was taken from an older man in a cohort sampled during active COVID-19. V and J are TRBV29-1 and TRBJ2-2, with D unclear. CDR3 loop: CSVERSTGELFF. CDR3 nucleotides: TGCAGCGTTGAGAGGAGCACCGGGGAGCTGTTTTTT.